The entry that follows covers one T cell receptor beta chain sequence. The data are from a study of tumor T cells in aggressive B-cell lymphoma. This CDR3 contains 13 residues. The ends were cut back, 4 bases at V and 1 base at J, with 7 bases in the middle. Germline values: CDR1 KGHSH, CDR2 LQKENI. This table comes from immunoSEQ multiplex PCR, and its TCRdb copy is limited to in-frame clones, with some not included. The sample holds 10,000 or so clones, almost 85% seen once. Sequencing used tumor tissue. This receptor was identified in an adult with diffuse large B cell lymphoma. This chain joins TRBV18 and TRBJ1-1, with a weak D call TRBD1 (5 bases). This chain's CDR3 is CASSLGGNTEAFF. CDR3 coding DNA: TGTGCCAGCTCACTGGGGGGGAACACTGAAGCTTTCTTT.